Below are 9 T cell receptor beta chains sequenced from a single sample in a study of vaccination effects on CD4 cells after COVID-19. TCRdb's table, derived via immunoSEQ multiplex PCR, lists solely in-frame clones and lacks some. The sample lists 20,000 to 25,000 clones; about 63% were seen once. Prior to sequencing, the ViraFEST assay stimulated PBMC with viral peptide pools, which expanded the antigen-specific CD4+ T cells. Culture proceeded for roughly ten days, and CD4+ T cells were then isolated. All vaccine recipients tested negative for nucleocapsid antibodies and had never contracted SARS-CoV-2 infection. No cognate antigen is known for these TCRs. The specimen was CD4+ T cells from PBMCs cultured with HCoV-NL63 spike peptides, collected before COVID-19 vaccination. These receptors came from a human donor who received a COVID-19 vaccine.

This CDR3 reads CASSLWDSSYEQYF. The CDR3 DNA is TGTGCCAGCAGCCTTTGGGACAGCTCCTACGAGCAGTACTTC. The V gene is TRBV3-1 (or the pseudogene TRBV3-2), the J gene TRBJ2-7; TRBD1 aligns across 7 bases. The germline gives CDR1 LGHDT, CDR2 YNNKEL (reference sequence). This CDR3 comprises 14 residues. J was trimmed by 0 bases and V by 4 bases; bases with no gene match: 3.

CDR3 loop: CASSQAIRDAPLHF. CDR3 nucleotides: TGTGCCAGCAGCCAAGCAATAAGGGATGCACCCCTCCACTTT. The chain carries TRBV3-1 (or the pseudogene TRBV3-2) and TRBJ1-6; D not resolved. The CDR3 sequence is 14 residues long. V lost 1 base to trimming and J lost 11 bases, with 12 bases between them. Per the germline V gene, CDR1 is LGHDT and CDR2 is YNNKEL (reference sequence).

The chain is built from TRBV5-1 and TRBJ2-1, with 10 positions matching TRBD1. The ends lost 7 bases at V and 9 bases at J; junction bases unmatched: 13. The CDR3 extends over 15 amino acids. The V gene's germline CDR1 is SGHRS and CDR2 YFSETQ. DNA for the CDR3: TGCGCCAGCGCTTTGACAGGGGGCCTGCCCATTGAGCAGTTCTTC. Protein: CASALTGGLPIEQFF.

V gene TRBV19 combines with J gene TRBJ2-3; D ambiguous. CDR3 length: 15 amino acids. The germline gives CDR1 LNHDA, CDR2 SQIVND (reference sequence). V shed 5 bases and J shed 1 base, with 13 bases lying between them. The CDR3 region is CASSVGPTRTDTQYF. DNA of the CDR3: TGTGCCAGTAGTGTCGGACCCACCCGCACAGATACGCAGTATTTT.

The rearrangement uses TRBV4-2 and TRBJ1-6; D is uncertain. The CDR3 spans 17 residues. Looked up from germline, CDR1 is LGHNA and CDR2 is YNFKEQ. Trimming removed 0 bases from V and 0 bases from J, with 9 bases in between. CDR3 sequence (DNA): TGTGCCAGCAGCCAAGAAGCTCGAAGCTCCTATAATTCACCCCTCCACTTT. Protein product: CASSQEARSSYNSPLHF.

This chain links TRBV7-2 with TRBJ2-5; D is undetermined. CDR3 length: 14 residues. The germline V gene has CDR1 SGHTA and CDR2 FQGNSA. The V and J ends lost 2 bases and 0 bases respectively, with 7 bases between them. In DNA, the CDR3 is TGTGCCAGCAGCTTATTCCTGTACCAAGAGACCCAGTACTTC. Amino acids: CASSLFLYQETQYF.

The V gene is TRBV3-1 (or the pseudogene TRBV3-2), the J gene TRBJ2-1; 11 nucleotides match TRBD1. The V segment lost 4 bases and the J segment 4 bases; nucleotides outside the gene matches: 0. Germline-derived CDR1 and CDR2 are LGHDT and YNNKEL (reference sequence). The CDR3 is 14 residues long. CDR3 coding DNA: TGTGCCAGCAGCCGGGACAGGGGGTACAATGAGCAGTTCTTC. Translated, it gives CASSRDRGYNEQFF.

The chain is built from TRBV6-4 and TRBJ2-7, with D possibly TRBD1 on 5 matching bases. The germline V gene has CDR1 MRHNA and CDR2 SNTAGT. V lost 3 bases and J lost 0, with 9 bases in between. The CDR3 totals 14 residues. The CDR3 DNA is TGTGCCAGCAGTGAACAGGCTAGCTCCTACGAGCAGTACTTC. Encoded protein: CASSEQASSYEQYF.

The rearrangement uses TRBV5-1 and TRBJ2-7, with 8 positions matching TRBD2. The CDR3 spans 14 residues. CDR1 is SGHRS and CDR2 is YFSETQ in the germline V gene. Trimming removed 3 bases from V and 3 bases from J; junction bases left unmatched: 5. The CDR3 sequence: CASSSASGLYEQYF. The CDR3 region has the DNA TGCGCCAGCAGCTCAGCTAGCGGGCTCTACGAGCAGTACTTC.